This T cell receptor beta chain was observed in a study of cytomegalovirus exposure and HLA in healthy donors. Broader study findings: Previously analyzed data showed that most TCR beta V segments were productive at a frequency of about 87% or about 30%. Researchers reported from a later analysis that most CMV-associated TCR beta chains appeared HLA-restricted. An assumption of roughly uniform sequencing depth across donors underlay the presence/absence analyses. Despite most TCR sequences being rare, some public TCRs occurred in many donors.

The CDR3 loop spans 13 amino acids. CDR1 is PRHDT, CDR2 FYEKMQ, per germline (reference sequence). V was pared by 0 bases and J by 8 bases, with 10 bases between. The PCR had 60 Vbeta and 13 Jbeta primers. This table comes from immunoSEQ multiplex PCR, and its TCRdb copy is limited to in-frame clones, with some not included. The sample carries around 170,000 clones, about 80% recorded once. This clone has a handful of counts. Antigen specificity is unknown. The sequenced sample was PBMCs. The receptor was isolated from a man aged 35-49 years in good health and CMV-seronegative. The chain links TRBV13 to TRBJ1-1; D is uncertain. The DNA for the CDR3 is TGTGCCAGCAGCTTAGGGGGAGGTTCAGAAGCTTTCTTT. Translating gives CASSLGGGSEAFF.